This T cell receptor (beta chain) appears in the sequencing data of a study of OX40 agonist ivuxolimab in advanced cancers. Study overall: Patients were infused with ivuxolimab every 2 weeks at 0.01 to 10 mg/kg. Broader study findings: CD8+ T cells showed, on average, more clonal expansion than CD4+ cells.

In regard to this clone: The antigen is unknown.

With 0 bases clipped from V and 6 bases from J, the junction kept 2 bases outside the gene matches. CDR3 size: 15 residues. The germline V gene encodes CDR1 SGDLS and CDR2 YYNGEE. The assay was immunoSEQ multiplex PCR, and TCRdb's table has in-frame clones only and misses some. The sample yields tens of thousands of clones, 70% to 85% seen once. Sequences were derived from CD4+ or CD8+ T cells sorted from blood, sampled in a trial of the OX40 agonist ivuxolimab. This clonotype was obtained from an adult with an advanced solid tumor such as melanoma, head and neck, liver or kidney cancer. The chain recombines TRBV9 with TRBJ2-2, with 10 nucleotides matching TRBD2. CDR3 sequence: CASSVDLAGAGELFF. As DNA, the CDR3 is TGTGCCAGCAGCGTAGACCTAGCGGGAGCCGGGGAGCTGTTTTTT. The entire variable domain, with the rest obtained from reference TRBV9 and TRBJ2-2, is as follows: DSGVTQTPKHLITATGQRVTLRCSPRSGDLSVYWYQQSLDQGLQFLIQYYNGEERAKGNILERFSAQQFPDLHSELNLSSLELGDSALYFCASSVDLAGAGELFFGEGSRLTVL.